The present entry profiles one T cell receptor beta chain with its context. Its antigen is currently unknown. CDR1 and CDR2 (germline): MNHNY, SVGAGI (reference sequence). Trimming removed 6 bases from V and 5 bases from J; junction bases left unmatched: 8. This CDR3 region has 14 residues. The data originate from a study of T cell responses to AZD1222 COVID-19 vaccine. Study background: Analyses pooled second doses at about 4 or about 12 weeks. Study conclusions and caveats: Nearly half of spike-specific TCRs reportedly target unmutated variant regions. Spike-wide coverage was observed for vaccine-associated CD4 TCRs, with dominant responses at 160-218 and 743-854. Clonal diversity may have been underestimated, and the donors were mostly white British, with more females than males.

Using immunoSEQ multiplex PCR, the repertoire was profiled, and TCRdb retains in-frame clones only, with some absent. The sample yields under 130,000 clones, around 90% seen once. The receptor's source is an adult in good health. V usage is TRBV6-6 and J usage is TRBJ2-7; 9 bases agree with TRBD1. The starting material was peripheral blood, obtained on day 0 of AZD1222 vaccination. For the CDR3, the DNA is TGTGCCAGCAGCCCCCGGGACAGGGTCGACGAGCAGTACTTC. Encoded protein: CASSPRDRVDEQYF.